These 5 T cell receptor beta chains originate from one sample sequenced in a study of blood T cell repertoires in COVID-19. Libraries were prepared by immunoSEQ multiplex PCR; TCRdb keeps only in-frame clonotypes and omits some of them. This table has hundreds of thousands of clones, around 84% appearing once. Source material: peripheral blood. The receptors were sampled from a man aged 50 to 59 with COVID-19, enrolled during active disease.

There are a few counts of this clone. The V gene is TRBV5-6, the J gene TRBJ2-7; TRBD2 aligns across 13 bases. CDR3 size: 17 residues. The trim removed 2 bases at V and 3 bases at J, leaving 8 bases unmatched. Looked up from germline, CDR1 is SGHDT and CDR2 is YYEEEE. CDR3 region: CASSFFSWTSGSYEQYF. CDR3 bases: TGTGCCAGCAGCTTTTTCTCTTGGACTAGCGGGAGCTACGAGCAGTACTTC.

This clone was detected once. V usage is TRBV4-2 and J usage is TRBJ2-7, with 9 bases that match TRBD2. The junction had 3 bases not matched to a gene; V was cut back by 0 bases and J by 3 bases. Germline assignment: CDR1 LGHNA and CDR2 YNFKEQ. The CDR3 consists of 15 residues. CDR3 DNA sequence: TGTGCCAGCAGCCAAGATCTAGCGGGATTCTACGAGCAGTACTTC. Protein sequence: CASSQDLAGFYEQYF.

A single count supports this clone. The chain employs TRBV27 and TRBJ2-1; D possibly corresponds to TRBD1 (5 bases). From germline, CDR1 is MNHEY and CDR2 SMNVEV (reference sequence). Trimming took off 5 bases at V and 4 bases at J, with 9 bases between the two ends. There are 13 residues in the CDR3. DNA for the CDR3: TGTGCCAGCAGTACGTACAGGTACAATGAGCAGTTCTTC. Encoded protein: CASSTYRYNEQFF.

This clone was seen more than once but under ten times. The chain carries TRBV14 and TRBJ2-7; TRBD1 aligns across 7 bases. CDR1 and CDR2 (germline): SGHDN, FVKESK. V was pared by 4 bases and J by 4 bases, with 7 bases of the junction left unmatched. The length of the CDR3 is 14 residues. The CDR3 protein is CASSLGTVQYEQYF. In DNA, the CDR3 is TGTGCCAGCAGCCTCGGGACAGTACAGTACGAGCAGTACTTC.

This chain connects TRBV18 to TRBJ2-5; D not resolved. The germline V gene has CDR1 KGHSH and CDR2 LQKENI. Trimming left V 6 bases short and J 4 bases short, with 9 bases between. The CDR3 consists of 12 residues. CDR3 coding DNA: TGTGCCAGCTCCCCCACCGGAGAGACCCAGTACTTC. It codes for CASSPTGETQYF.